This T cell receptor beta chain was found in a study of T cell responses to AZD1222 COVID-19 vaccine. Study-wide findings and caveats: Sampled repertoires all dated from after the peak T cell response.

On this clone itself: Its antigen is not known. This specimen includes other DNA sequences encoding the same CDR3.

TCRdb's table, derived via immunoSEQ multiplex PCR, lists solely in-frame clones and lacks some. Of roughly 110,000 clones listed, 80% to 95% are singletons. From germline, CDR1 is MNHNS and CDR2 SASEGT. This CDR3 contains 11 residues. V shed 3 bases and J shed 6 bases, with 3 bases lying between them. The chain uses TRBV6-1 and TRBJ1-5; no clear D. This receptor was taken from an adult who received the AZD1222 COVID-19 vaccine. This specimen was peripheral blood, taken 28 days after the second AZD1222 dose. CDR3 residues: CASSEGQPQHF. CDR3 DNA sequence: TGTGCCAGCAGTGAGGGTCAGCCCCAGCATTTT.